A single sample is the source of the 8 T cell receptor beta chains below, sequenced in a study of identical twins. In TCRdb, the 5' RACE reads were re-called with MiXCR into one record per CDR3 protein. Seen here are 650,000 to 800,000 distinct CDR3 sequences, over 8.5% observed once, and the top ten hold around 0.95%. The same sample was also used in a study of yellow fever vaccine responses in identical twins.

Sequenced: PBMCs. The receptors originated from a young woman in good health.

This clonotype appeared a few times. CDR3 DNA sequence: TGTGCCAGCAGTGACTGTTCTCCAACTCCGCTCAACACCGGGGAGCTGTTTTTT. It encodes CASSDCSPTPLNTGELFF. The V and J genes are TRBV6-4 and TRBJ2-2; D ambiguous. V was shortened by 1 base and J by 2 bases, with 17 bases between the two germline ends. The CDR3 length is 18 residues. CDR1 is MRHNA, CDR2 SNTAGT, per germline.

The rearrangement links TRBV11-3 to TRBJ2-2, with unresolved D. Trimming cost V 2 bases and J 7 bases, with 8 bases left between them. CDR3 length: 13 amino acids. Germline V gene data show CDR1 as SGHNT and CDR2 as YENEEA. The chain's CDR3 is CASSLTGVGELFF. Written as DNA, the CDR3 is TGTGCCAGCAGCTTAACTGGGGTCGGGGAGCTGTTTTTT.

V is TRBV12-3 or TRBV12-4 and J is TRBJ1-2; D ambiguous. The V and J ends lost 6 bases and 2 bases respectively, with 10 bases between them. This CDR3 is built from 13 residues. DNA for the CDR3: TGTGCCAGCAGCTACCTAGAAAACTATGGCTACACCTTC. Its translation: CASSYLENYGYTF.

In this sample, this clonotype turned up many times. The gene calls are TRBV5-1 and TRBJ2-7; no firm D call. This CDR3 comprises 11 residues. Germline-derived CDR1 and CDR2 are SGHRS and YFSETQ. V lost 7 bases and J 0 bases, leaving 5 bases between the germline ends. The CDR3 protein is CASGDSYEQYF. DNA for the CDR3: TGCGCCAGCGGAGACTCCTACGAGCAGTACTTC.

V and J are TRBV6-1 and TRBJ2-5; 8 bases line up with TRBD1. In germline, CDR1 is MNHNS, CDR2 SASEGT. Trimming removed 6 bases from V and 4 bases from J; junction bases left unmatched: 13. The CDR3 length is 16 residues. The CDR3 region is CASRANSRGRRETQYF. CDR3 sequence (DNA): TGTGCCAGCAGAGCGAACTCCAGGGGGCGCCGAGAGACCCAGTACTTC.

This chain links TRBV23-1 with TRBJ2-7, with D possibly being TRBD2 (6 bases). TRBV23-1 has ORF status, its function being uncertain. Trimming took 4 bases from V and 0 from J, leaving 13 bases between them. The CDR3 contains 15 residues. In nucleotides, the CDR3 is TGCGCCAGCAGTCCATTCGGAGGGCCCTCCTACGAGCAGTACTTC. Its protein is CASSPFGGPSYEQYF.

This clonotype was seen a handful of times. V is TRBV28 and J is TRBJ2-3, with TRBD2 identical over 7 bases. Unmatched junction bases numbered 9, after V lost 1 base and J lost 2 bases. This CDR3 comprises 17 residues. Germline V gene sequence: CDR1 MDHEN, CDR2 SYDVKM. CDR3 residues: CASSLYVGKRDTDTQYF. The DNA of the CDR3 is TGTGCCAGCAGTTTATATGTCGGGAAGCGGGACACAGATACGCAGTATTTT.

This clonotype was found many times. The V and J genes are TRBV5-1 and TRBJ2-1, with D unclear. Germline V gene lookup returns CDR1 SGHRS and CDR2 YFSETQ. The CDR3 length is 16 residues. Trimming pared 4 bases from V and 9 bases from J, leaving 23 bases between. CDR3 protein: CASSVDWTHPQSEQFF. DNA for the CDR3: TGCGCCAGCAGCGTTGACTGGACCCATCCCCAATCTGAGCAGTTCTTC.